These 32 T cell receptor beta chains originate from one sample sequenced in a study of T cell repertoires in aging, cancer and after chemotherapy. Rearranged V-D-J TRB sequences were amplified with a mixed TRB-A/B primer pool. TCRdb reanalysed the multiplex PCR reads using MiXCR and keeps one entry per CDR3 protein. This sample has about 13,000 distinct CDR3 sequences, with 25% to 30% found just once. The template was genomic DNA from peripheral blood, not RNA. The sample was blood. The receptors were sampled from a human donor with a blood cancer.

By share, this clonotype counts as medium-sized. This chain connects TRBV29-1 to TRBJ1-1; D perhaps matches TRBD1 (5 bases). Germline-derived CDR1 and CDR2 are SQVTM and ANQGSEA. Trimming removed 6 bases at V and 4 bases at J, with 18 bases between. The CDR3 consists of 14 residues. The CDR3 loop reads CSVAEGFWVTEAFF. CDR3 coding DNA: TGCAGCGTAGCCGAGGGGTTCTGGGTCACTGAAGCTTTCTTT.

Judged by abundance, this clonotype is medium-sized (0.01 to 0.1%). The CDR3 here is CASSIPGIPISNQPQHF. In DNA form, the CDR3 reads TGTGCCAGTAGTATACCCGGGATCCCAATAAGCAATCAGCCCCAGCATTTT. The rearrangement joins TRBV19 to TRBJ1-5; D ambiguous. CDR1 is LNHDA and CDR2 is SQIVND in the germline V gene (reference sequence). With 2 bases removed from V and 1 base from J, the gap between germline ends came to 15 bases. This CDR3 is built from 17 residues.

This clonotype was detected a few times. This chain links TRBV18 with TRBJ2-7, with TRBD1 matching over 9 bases. The CDR3 has 16 amino acids. CDR1 KGHSH and CDR2 LQKENI come from the germline V gene. With V trimmed by 3 bases and J by 1 base, 7 bases remained unmatched. The CDR3 protein is CASSPGTGIRSYEQYF. The CDR3 coding sequence is TGTGCCAGCTCACCCGGGACAGGGATAAGATCCTACGAGCAGTACTTC.

V and J are TRBV20-1 and TRBJ1-2; TRBD1 aligns across 7 bases. CDR1 DFQATT and CDR2 SNEGSKA come from the germline V gene (reference sequence). Germline trimming cut 5 bases from V and 2 bases from J; bases unmatched to any gene: 2. CDR3 length: 12 amino acids. The CDR3 region has the DNA TGCAGTGCTCTGGGACAGAACTATGGCTACACCTTC. It encodes CSALGQNYGYTF.

In its sample, this clonotype ranks as medium-sized. V is TRBV29-1 and J is TRBJ2-3, with a tentative D call TRBD1 (6 bases). Germline CDR1 is SQVTM and CDR2 is ANQGSEA. Deletions cut 4 bases from V and 0 bases from J, with 8 bases between. The CDR3 loop spans 13 amino acids. CDR3 region: CSVGQASTDTQYF. The CDR3 region has the DNA TGCAGCGTTGGACAGGCTAGCACAGATACGCAGTATTTT.

This clonotype was counted a few times. The chain links TRBV7-2 to TRBJ2-5; D unresolved. V was shortened by 2 bases and J by 5 bases, with 12 bases between the two germline ends. The CDR3 has 14 amino acids. The germline V gene has CDR1 SGHTA and CDR2 FQGNSA. CDR3 nucleotides: TGTGCCAGCAGCTTAAATCGCCCTCGGGAGACCCAGTACTTC. Its translation: CASSLNRPRETQYF.

The rearrangement joins TRBV6-5 to TRBJ1-2; D uncertain. This CDR3 contains 15 residues. Trimming removed 0 bases from V and 9 bases from J, with 17 bases in between. Germline V gene data show CDR1 as MNHEY and CDR2 as SVGAGI. Here the CDR3 reads CASSYSTARAGCYTF. The CDR3 nucleotides read TGTGCCAGCAGTTACTCGACTGCGAGGGCGGGTTGCTACACCTTC.

As regards this clonotype: A much larger clone lies one base from this, so it may be a read error. V and J are TRBV19 and TRBJ1-2; 7 bases are shared with TRBD1. Germline-derived CDR1 and CDR2 are LNHDA and SQIVND (reference sequence). Trimming at V came to 8 bases and at J to 2 bases, leaving 23 bases not matched to a gene. The CDR3 totals 19 residues. CDR3 in amino acids: CASGFQTLDPGTDNYGYTF. In DNA, the CDR3 is TGTGCCAGTGGATTTCAAACTTTAGATCCAGGGACAGACAACTATGGCTACACCTTC.

The chain is built from TRBV29-1 and TRBJ1-6, with 10 bases lining up with TRBD1. Germline assignment: CDR1 SQVTM and CDR2 ANQGSEA. The V and J ends lost 2 bases and 8 bases, in that order; junction bases with no gene match: 9. The CDR3 consists of 16 residues. The CDR3 region is CSVEPGGTGEDSPLHF. DNA of the CDR3: TGCAGCGTTGAACCTGGCGGGACAGGGGAGGATTCACCCCTCCACTTT.

In this sample, this clonotype turned up a few times. The genes are TRBV6-4 and TRBJ2-1; TRBD2 aligns across 9 bases. Germline V CDR1 and CDR2: MRHNA, SNTAGT. J lost 4 bases, V lost 6 bases, and 7 bases had no gene match. The CDR3 totals 15 residues. For the CDR3, the DNA is TGTGCCAGCAGGAAACTAGCGGGCTCGTACAATGAGCAGTTCTTC. Its protein product is CASRKLAGSYNEQFF.

This clonotype is termed medium-sized. The DNA of the CDR3 is TGCAGCGCCCACCGGAGTGGTGCAACTAATGAAAAACTGTTTTTT. It yields the protein CSAHRSGATNEKLFF. V and J are TRBV29-1 and TRBJ1-4; D remains ambiguous. Trimming took 7 bases from V and 0 from J, leaving 15 bases between them. Germline CDR1 SQVTM, CDR2 ANQGSEA. The length of the CDR3 is 15 residues. The variable domain in full, completed from reference TRBV29-1 and TRBJ1-4, reads SAVISQKPSRDICQRGTSLTIQCQVDSQVTMMFWYRQQPGQSLTLIATANQGSEATYESGFVIDKFPISRPNLTFSTLTVSNMSPEDSSIYLCSAHRSGATNEKLFFGSGTQLSVL.

The chain links TRBV10-3 to TRBJ2-5, with a weak D call TRBD2 (5 bases). CDR3 length: 14 amino acids. Germline loops: CDR1 ENHRY, CDR2 SYGVKD. V lost 3 bases, J lost 5 bases, and 13 bases lay in between. CDR3 amino acids: CAISDRRGRETQYF. The CDR3 coding sequence is TGTGCCATCAGTGACAGGAGAGGGCGGGAGACCCAGTACTTC.

Comment on this clonotype: A much larger clone sits a single nucleotide away, making a read error possible. This chain's CDR3 is CASSYDGTSGEGWGNEQFF. CDR3 DNA sequence: TGTGCCAGCAGTTACGATGGGACTAGCGGAGAGGGGTGGGGCAATGAGCAGTTCTTC. V usage is TRBV6-5 and J usage is TRBJ2-1; 11 bases align to TRBD2. The CDR3 covers 19 residues. With 2 bases clipped from V and 6 bases from J, the junction kept 15 bases outside the gene matches. CDR1 MNHEY and CDR2 SVGAGI come from the germline V gene.

This clonotype is medium-sized by share. The rearrangement joins TRBV19 to TRBJ1-2; D gene unclear. Germline V lookup: CDR1 LNHDA, CDR2 SQIVND (reference sequence). Trimming removed 7 bases at V and 1 base at J, with 13 bases between. The CDR3 loop spans 14 amino acids. This CDR3 is CASTPTGINYGYTF. CDR3 in DNA: TGTGCCAGTACACCGACGGGGATTAACTATGGCTACACCTTC.

The rearrangement uses TRBV19 and TRBJ2-2, with D possibly being TRBD2 (6 bases). This CDR3 contains 14 residues. CDR1 and CDR2 (germline): LNHDA, SQIVND (reference sequence). Trimming removed 3 bases at V and 5 bases at J, with 10 bases between. The DNA of the CDR3 is TGTGCCAGTAGTATTTCGGGGGAAACCGGGGAGCTGTTTTTT. Amino acids: CASSISGETGELFF.

The table lists this clonotype with a few counts. The V call is TRBV19, the J call TRBJ2-7; 8 bases agree with TRBD2. The CDR3 is 18 amino acids. The trim removed 4 bases at V and 6 bases at J, leaving 20 bases unmatched. Germline lookup yields CDR1 LNHDA and CDR2 SQIVND (reference sequence). The chain's CDR3 is CASSSPPPGGNLILEQYF. The CDR3 DNA reads as TGTGCCAGTAGTAGCCCCCCCCCGGGGGGGAACCTTATCCTCGAGCAGTACTTC.

This clonotype was counted at least ten times. The chain recombines TRBV5-4 with TRBJ2-5; no clear D. V was clipped by 1 base and J by 4 bases, with 11 bases between them. This CDR3 spans 14 amino acids. From germline, CDR1 is SGHNT and CDR2 YYREEE (reference sequence). This CDR3 reads CASSLSQALETQYF. CDR3 DNA sequence: TGTGCCAGCAGCTTGTCCCAGGCCTTAGAGACCCAGTACTTC.

This clonotype is classed as medium-sized. The chain recombines TRBV19 with TRBJ2-3; 10 nucleotides align to TRBD1. V lost 5 bases and J lost 3; bases outside the gene matches: 8. The V gene's germline CDR1 is LNHDA and CDR2 SQIVND (reference sequence). This CDR3 is 16 amino acids long. The CDR3 nucleotides are TGTGCCAGTAGTGACGGGACAGGGGTTGGTACAGATACGCAGTATTTT. It translates to CASSDGTGVGTDTQYF. Variable domain in full (rest from reference TRBV19 and TRBJ2-3): DGGITQSPKYLFRKEGQNVTLSCEQNLNHDAMYWYRQDPGQGLRLIYYSQIVNDFQKGDIAEGYSVSREKKESFPLTVTSAQKNPTAFYLCASSDGTGVGTDTQYFGPGTRLTVL.

The chain couples TRBV27 to TRBJ2-7; D is possibly TRBD1 (5 bases). Deletions cut 3 bases from V and 4 bases from J, with 10 bases between. This CDR3 contains 13 residues. Germline lookup yields CDR1 MNHEY and CDR2 SMNVEV (reference sequence). CDR3 loop: CASSFGRAYEQYF. The DNA for the CDR3 is TGTGCCAGCAGTTTCGGCAGGGCTTACGAGCAGTACTTC.

On this clonotype itself: A single base separates this from a much larger clone, so it may be a read error. The genes are TRBV30 and TRBJ2-5, with D perhaps given as TRBD1 or TRBD2 (6 bases each). The CDR3 is made up of 12 amino acids. Germline assignment: CDR1 GTSNPN and CDR2 SVGIG (reference sequence). CDR3 loop: CAWRKRGETQNF. DNA for the CDR3: TGTGCCTGGAGGAAGAGGGGGGAGACCCAGAACTTC.

The chain joins TRBV30 to TRBJ2-5; perhaps TRBD2 as D (7 bases). Germline CDR1 reads GTSNPN; CDR2 reads SVGIG (reference sequence). The length of the CDR3 is 14 residues. V lost 0 bases, J lost 5 bases, and 13 bases lay in between. CDR3: CAWSVGGAGETQYF. The CDR3 nucleotides read TGTGCCTGGAGTGTTGGGGGGGCCGGGGAGACCCAGTACTTC.

The V and J genes are TRBV12-3 or TRBV12-4 and TRBJ2-5; no reliable D call. V shed 2 bases and J shed 3 bases, with 19 bases lying between them. The CDR3 has 17 residues. DNA for the CDR3: TGTGCCAGCAGTTTATCCCCCGACATCATCCCCGAAGAGACCCAGTACTTC. Translating it yields CASSLSPDIIPEETQYF.

This clonotype ranks as medium-sized. V and J are TRBV15 and TRBJ1-4; TRBD1 matches at 7 bases. Germline V CDR1 and CDR2: LNHNV, YYDKDF (reference sequence). The trim removed 2 bases at V and 8 bases at J, leaving 8 bases unmatched. This CDR3 is 15 amino acids long. The CDR3 DNA follows: TGTGCCACCAGCAGACCATTGGGGACAGAGGAAAAACTGTTTTTT. Translated, it gives CATSRPLGTEEKLFF.

This clonotype appeared many times. This rearrangement joins TRBV19 to TRBJ1-1; D is undetermined. Trimming removed 3 bases at V and 11 bases at J, with 10 bases between. The germline V gene has CDR1 LNHDA and CDR2 SQIVND (reference sequence). CDR3 length: 11 amino acids. The CDR3 region is CASSMGWEAFF. The DNA of the CDR3 is TGTGCCAGTAGTATGGGCTGGGAGGCTTTCTTT.

V gene TRBV24-1 combines with J gene TRBJ1-1; D not resolved. V was shortened by 3 bases and J by 5 bases, with 12 bases between the two germline ends. The length of the CDR3 is 14 residues. Germline V gene lookup returns CDR1 KGHDR and CDR2 SFDVKD. The CDR3 here is CATSDRGVTTEAFF. CDR3 nucleotides: TGTGCCACCAGTGATCGAGGCGTTACGACTGAAGCTTTCTTT.

This clonotype is categorized as medium-sized. The chain's CDR3 is CASAGTASTDTQYF. The DNA of the CDR3 is TGTGCCAGCGCAGGGACAGCTAGCACAGATACGCAGTATTTT. The chain has TRBV19 and TRBJ2-3; TRBD1 aligns across 7 bases. J lost 0 bases, V lost 9 bases, and 6 bases had no gene match. Germline V gene data show CDR1 as LNHDA and CDR2 as SQIVND (reference sequence). CDR3 length: 14 residues.

This clonotype has more than one count but fewer than ten. V usage is TRBV6-1 and J usage is TRBJ2-7; weak D call: TRBD1 (5 bases). CDR3 length: 14 amino acids. The germline CDR1 and CDR2 sequences are MNHNS and SASEGT. V shed 6 bases and J shed 1 base, with 13 bases lying between them. The CDR3, as DNA: TGTGCCAGCAGGACCCAGGGTTCTTCCTACGAGCAGTACTTC. It translates to CASRTQGSSYEQYF.

This clonotype is deemed medium-sized. V is TRBV29-1 and J is TRBJ2-1, with unresolved D. Trimming removed 1 base at V and 10 bases at J, with 23 bases between. This CDR3 has 16 residues. The germline V gene has CDR1 SQVTM and CDR2 ANQGSEA. CDR3 residues: CSVEGAAPPLSEEQFF. The CDR3 DNA is TGCAGCGTTGAAGGCGCGGCCCCACCCTTATCTGAGGAGCAGTTCTTC.

J is TRBJ2-5 and V is TRBV20-1; D is undetermined. CDR3 size: 12 residues. The germline V gene encodes CDR1 DFQATT and CDR2 SNEGSKA (reference sequence). Deletions cut 6 bases from V and 2 bases from J, with 10 bases between. The DNA for the CDR3 is TGCAGTGCCCCCCCCGGGCAAGAGACCCAGTACTTC. Its translation: CSAPPGQETQYF.

The rearrangement links TRBV11-1 to TRBJ2-1; maybe TRBD2 (5 bases). Germline V CDR1 and CDR2: SGHAT, FQDESV (reference sequence). Trimming stripped 3 bases from V and 5 bases from J, with 11 bases between. The CDR3 contains 14 residues. The CDR3 nucleotides are TGTGCCAGCAGCTTTAGAGCGGTGGACAATGAGCAGTTCTTC. This codes for CASSFRAVDNEQFF.

Sample share makes this clonotype medium-sized. The chain recombines TRBV30 with TRBJ2-7, with D hard to call. Trimming removed 3 bases at V and 3 bases at J, with 12 bases between. This CDR3 spans 13 amino acids. Germline V gene sequence: CDR1 GTSNPN, CDR2 SVGIG (reference sequence). This CDR3 reads CAWSADNIYEQYF. In DNA form, the CDR3 reads TGTGCCTGGAGCGCAGACAATATCTACGAGCAGTACTTC.

This clonotype came up many times. The rearrangement uses TRBV6-5 and TRBJ2-3; perhaps TRBD2 as D (5 bases). This CDR3 contains 13 residues. Trimming pared 8 bases from V and 5 bases from J, leaving 14 bases between. Germline CDR1 reads MNHEY; CDR2 reads SVGAGI. The CDR3 loop is CASGIGAVDTQYF. In DNA form, the CDR3 reads TGTGCCAGCGGAATAGGAGCGGTAGATACGCAGTATTTT.